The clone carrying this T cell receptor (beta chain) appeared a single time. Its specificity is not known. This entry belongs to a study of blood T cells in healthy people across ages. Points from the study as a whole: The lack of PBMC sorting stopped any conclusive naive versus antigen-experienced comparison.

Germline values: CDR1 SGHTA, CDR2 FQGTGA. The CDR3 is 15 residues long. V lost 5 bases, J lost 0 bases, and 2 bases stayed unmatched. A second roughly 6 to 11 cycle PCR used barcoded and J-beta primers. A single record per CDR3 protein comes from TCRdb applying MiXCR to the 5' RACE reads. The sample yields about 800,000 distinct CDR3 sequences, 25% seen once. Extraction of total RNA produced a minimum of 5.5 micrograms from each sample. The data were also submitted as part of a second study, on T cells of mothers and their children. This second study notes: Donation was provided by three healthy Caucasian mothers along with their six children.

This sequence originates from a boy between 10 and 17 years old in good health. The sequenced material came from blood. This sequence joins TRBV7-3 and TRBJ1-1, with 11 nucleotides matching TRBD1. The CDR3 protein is CASSAGQGVNTEAFF. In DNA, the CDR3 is TGTGCCAGCAGCGCGGGACAGGGGGTGAACACTGAAGCTTTCTTT.